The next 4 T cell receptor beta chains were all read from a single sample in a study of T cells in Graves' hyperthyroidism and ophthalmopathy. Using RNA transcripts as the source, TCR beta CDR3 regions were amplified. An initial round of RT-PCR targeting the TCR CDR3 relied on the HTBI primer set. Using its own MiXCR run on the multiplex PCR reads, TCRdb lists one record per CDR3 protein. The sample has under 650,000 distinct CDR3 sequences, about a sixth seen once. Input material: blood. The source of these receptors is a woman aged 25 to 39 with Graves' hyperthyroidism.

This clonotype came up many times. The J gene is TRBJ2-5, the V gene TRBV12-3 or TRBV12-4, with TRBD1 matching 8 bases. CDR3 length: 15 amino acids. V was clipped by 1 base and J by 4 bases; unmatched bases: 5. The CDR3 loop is CASSLGQGPTETQYF. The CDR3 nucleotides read TGTGCCAGCAGTTTAGGACAGGGGCCAACAGAGACCCAGTACTTC.

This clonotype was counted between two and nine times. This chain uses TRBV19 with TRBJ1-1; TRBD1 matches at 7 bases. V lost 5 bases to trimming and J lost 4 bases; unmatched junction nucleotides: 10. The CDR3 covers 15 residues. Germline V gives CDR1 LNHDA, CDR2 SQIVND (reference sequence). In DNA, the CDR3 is TGTGCCAGTAGTTACTCGACAGGGTGGAGCACTGAAGCTTTCTTT. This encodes CASSYSTGWSTEAFF.

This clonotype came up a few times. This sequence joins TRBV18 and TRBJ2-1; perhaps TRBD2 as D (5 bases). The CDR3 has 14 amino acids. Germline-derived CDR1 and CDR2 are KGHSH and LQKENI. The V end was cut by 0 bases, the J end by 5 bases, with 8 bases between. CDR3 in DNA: TGTGCCAGCTCACCACCTAGCGAGAACAATGAGCAGTTCTTC. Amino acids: CASSPPSENNEQFF.

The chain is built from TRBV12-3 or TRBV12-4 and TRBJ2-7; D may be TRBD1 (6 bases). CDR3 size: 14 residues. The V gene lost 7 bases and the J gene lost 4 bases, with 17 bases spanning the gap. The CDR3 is CASTTGTQSYEQYF. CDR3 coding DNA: TGTGCCAGCACCACCGGGACACAAAGTTACGAGCAGTACTTC.